This TCR beta chain was obtained from a study of early T cells in non-severe SARS-CoV-2 infection. Study summary: The input, bulk RNA from unsorted whole blood, was sequenced, and chains were unpaired. General observations from the study: Private and CD4 specificities were missed by VDJdb matching, which favored anti-spike CD8 responses.

The CDR3 totals 13 residues. Trimming removed 4 bases from V and 8 bases from J, with 9 bases in between. In germline, CDR1 is MDHEN, CDR2 SYDVKM. Individual cDNA molecules were tagged with unique molecular identifiers. TCRdb recomputed calls from the 5' RACE reads with MiXCR, one row per CDR3 protein. In the table there are tens of thousands of distinct CDR3 sequences, around 10% of which are singletons. A note on this clonotype: Its antigen is as yet unknown.

This chain links TRBV28 with TRBJ1-6; no definite D call. The TCR originated in an adult who was a healthcare worker with PCR-confirmed SARS-CoV-2 infection or an uninfected control (not recorded which). Sequenced input: whole blood. The CDR3 nucleotides are TGTGCCAGCAGTTCCTCAGTATATTCACCCCTCCACTTT. It translates to CASSSSVYSPLHF.